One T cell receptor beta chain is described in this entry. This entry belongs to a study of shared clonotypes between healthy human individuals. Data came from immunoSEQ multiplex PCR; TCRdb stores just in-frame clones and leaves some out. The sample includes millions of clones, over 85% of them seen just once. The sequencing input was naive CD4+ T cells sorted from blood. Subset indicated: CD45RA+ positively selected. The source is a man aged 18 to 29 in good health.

Here the CDR3 DNA reads TGTGCCTGGAGTGTCCGGGAATGGGGTATGGGTGAGCAGTTCTTC. This gives the protein CAWSVREWGMGEQFF. The chain uses TRBV30 and TRBJ2-1, with a tentative D call TRBD2 (5 bases). CDR3 length: 15 amino acids. The V gene lost 0 bases and the J gene lost 9 bases, with 18 bases spanning the gap. Germline loops: CDR1 GTSNPN, CDR2 SVGIG (reference sequence).